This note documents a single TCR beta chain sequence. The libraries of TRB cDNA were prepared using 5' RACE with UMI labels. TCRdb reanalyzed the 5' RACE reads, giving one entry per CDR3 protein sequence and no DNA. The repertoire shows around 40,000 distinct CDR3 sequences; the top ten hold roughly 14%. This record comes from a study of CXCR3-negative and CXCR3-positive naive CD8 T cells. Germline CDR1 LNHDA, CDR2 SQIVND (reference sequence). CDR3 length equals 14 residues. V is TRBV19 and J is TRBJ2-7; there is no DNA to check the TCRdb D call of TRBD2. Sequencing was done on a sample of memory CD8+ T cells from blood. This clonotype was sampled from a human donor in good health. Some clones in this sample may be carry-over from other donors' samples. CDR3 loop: CASSIRPVGGEQYF.